This T cell receptor beta chain is drawn from a study of blood T cell repertoires in COVID-19. As for the study in general: Material from acute and convalescent COVID-19 was sourced from the United States, Italy and Spain. The analysed material was cDNA or gDNA that came from T cells, B-cell-depleted T cells, or PBMCs.

Per the original methods: Researchers report that nucleated cell counts were estimated from reference gene primer amplification. Sequenced by immunoSEQ multiplex PCR; TCRdb stores in-frame clones only, minus some. D and trimming come from the DNA, and the V and J calls and clone size come from that table. Among fewer than 110,000 clones listed, approximately 80% were seen once. The CDR3 has 15 amino acids. CDR1 is SGDLS and CDR2 is YYNGEE in the germline V gene. V lost 1 base and J lost 4, with 12 bases in between. Sequencing was carried out using peripheral blood. This chain connects TRBV9 to TRBJ2-1; a possible D gene is TRBD1 (6 bases). The receptor was isolated from a man in his sixties or seventies with acute or convalescent COVID-19. This CDR3 reads CASSVSRTAYNEQFF. The CDR3 DNA reads as TGTGCCAGCAGCGTAAGCAGGACAGCGTACAATGAGCAGTTCTTC.